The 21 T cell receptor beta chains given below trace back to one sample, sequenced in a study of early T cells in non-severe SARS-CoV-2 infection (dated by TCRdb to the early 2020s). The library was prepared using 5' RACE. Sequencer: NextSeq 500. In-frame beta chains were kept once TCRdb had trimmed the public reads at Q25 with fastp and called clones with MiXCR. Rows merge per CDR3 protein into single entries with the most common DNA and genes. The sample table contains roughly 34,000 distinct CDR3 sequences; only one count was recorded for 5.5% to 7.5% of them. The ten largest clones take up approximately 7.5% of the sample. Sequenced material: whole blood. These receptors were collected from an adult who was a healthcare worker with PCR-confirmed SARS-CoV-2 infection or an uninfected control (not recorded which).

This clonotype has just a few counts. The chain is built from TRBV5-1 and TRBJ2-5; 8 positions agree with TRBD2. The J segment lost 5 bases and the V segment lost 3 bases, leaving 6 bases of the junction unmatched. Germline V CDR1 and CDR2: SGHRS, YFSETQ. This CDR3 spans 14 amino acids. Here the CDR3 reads CASSWGLVTETQYF. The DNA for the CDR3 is TGCGCCAGCAGCTGGGGACTAGTGACCGAGACCCAGTACTTC.

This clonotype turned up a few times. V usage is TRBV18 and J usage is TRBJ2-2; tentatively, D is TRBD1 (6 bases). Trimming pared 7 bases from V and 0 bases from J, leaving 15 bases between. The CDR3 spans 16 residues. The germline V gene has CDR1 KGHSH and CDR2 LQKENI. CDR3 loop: CASLDTGSPNTGELFF. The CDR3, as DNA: TGTGCCAGCTTGGATACAGGGAGCCCGAACACCGGGGAGCTGTTTTTT.

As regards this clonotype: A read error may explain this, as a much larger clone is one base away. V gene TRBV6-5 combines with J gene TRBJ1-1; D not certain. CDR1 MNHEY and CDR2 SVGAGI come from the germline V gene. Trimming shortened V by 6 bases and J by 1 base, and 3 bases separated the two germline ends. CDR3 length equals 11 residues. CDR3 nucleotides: TGTGCCAGCAGATGGAACACTGAAGCTTTCTTT. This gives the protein CASRWNTEAFF.

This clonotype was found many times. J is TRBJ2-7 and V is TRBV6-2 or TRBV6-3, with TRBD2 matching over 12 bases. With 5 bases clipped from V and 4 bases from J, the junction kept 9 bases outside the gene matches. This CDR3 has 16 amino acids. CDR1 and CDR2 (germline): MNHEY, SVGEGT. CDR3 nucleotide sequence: TGTGCCAGCAGTAAACTTCGGACTAGCGGGGAGTACGAGCAGTACTTC. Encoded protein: CASSKLRTSGEYEQYF.

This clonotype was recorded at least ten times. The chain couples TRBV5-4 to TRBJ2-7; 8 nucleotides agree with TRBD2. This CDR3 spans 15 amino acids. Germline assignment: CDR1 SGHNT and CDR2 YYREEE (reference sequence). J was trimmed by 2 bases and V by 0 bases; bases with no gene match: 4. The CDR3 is CASSLGLAYTYEQYF. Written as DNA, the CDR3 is TGTGCCAGCAGCTTGGGACTAGCGTACACCTACGAGCAGTACTTC.

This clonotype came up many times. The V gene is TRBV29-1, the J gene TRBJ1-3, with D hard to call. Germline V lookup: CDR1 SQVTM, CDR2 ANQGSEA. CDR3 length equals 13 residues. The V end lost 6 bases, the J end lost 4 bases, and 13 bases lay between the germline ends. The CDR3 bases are TGCAGCGTCGGCTTCGAGGGAGGAAACACCATATATTTT. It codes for CSVGFEGGNTIYF.

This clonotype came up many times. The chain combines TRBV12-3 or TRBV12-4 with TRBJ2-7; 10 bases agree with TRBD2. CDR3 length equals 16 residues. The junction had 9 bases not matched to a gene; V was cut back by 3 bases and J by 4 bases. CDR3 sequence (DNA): TGTGCCAGCAGTTTGGGGACTAGCGCGGCCGCTTACGAGCAGTACTTC. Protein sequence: CASSLGTSAAAYEQYF.

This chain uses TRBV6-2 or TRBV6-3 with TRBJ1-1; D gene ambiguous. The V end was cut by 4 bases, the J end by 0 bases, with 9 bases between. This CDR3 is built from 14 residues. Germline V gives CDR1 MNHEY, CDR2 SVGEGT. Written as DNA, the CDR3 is TGTGCCAGCAGTTTTCCAGAGTTGAACACTGAAGCTTTCTTT. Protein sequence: CASSFPELNTEAFF.

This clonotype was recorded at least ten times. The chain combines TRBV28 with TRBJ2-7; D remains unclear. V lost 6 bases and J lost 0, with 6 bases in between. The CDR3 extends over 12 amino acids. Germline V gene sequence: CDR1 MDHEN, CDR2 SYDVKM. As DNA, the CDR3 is TGTGCCAGCAGCCGGACCTCCTACGAGCAGTACTTC. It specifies CASSRTSYEQYF.

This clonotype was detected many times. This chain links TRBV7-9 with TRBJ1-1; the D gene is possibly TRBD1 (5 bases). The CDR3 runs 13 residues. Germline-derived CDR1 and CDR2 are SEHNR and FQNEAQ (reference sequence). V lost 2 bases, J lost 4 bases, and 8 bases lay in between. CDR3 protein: CASSLNGGTEAFF. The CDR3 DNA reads TGTGCCAGCAGCTTAAACGGGGGCACTGAAGCTTTCTTT. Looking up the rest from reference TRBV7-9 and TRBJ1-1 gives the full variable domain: DTGVSQNPRHKITKRGQNVTFRCDPISEHNRLYWYRQTLGQGPEFLTYFQNEAQLEKSRLLSDRFSAERPKGSFSTLEIQRTEQGDSAMYLCASSLNGGTEAFFGQGTRLTVV.

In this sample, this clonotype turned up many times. CDR3 coding DNA: TGTGCCAGCAGTAAGCAGGGCTCCTATAATTCACCCCTCCACTTT. Translation: CASSKQGSYNSPLHF. The chain carries TRBV2 and TRBJ1-6; weak D call: TRBD1 (5 bases). The CDR3 runs to 15 residues. Trimming took off 5 bases at V and 0 bases at J, with 8 bases between the two ends. The V gene's germline CDR1 is SNHLY and CDR2 FYNNEI.

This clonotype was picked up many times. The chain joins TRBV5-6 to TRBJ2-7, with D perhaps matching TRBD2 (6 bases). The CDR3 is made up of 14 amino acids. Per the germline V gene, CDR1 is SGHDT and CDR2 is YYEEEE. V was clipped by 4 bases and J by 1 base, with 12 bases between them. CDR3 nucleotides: TGTGCCAGCAGCCGGCAGGGAGGATCCTACGAGCAGTACTTC. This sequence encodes CASSRQGGSYEQYF. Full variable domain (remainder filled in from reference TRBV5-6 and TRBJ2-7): DAGVTQSPTHLIKTRGQQVTLRCSPKSGHDTVSWYQQALGQGPQFIFQYYEEEERQRGNFPDRFSGHQFPNYSSELNVNALLLGDSALYLCASSRQGGSYEQYFGPGTRLTVT.

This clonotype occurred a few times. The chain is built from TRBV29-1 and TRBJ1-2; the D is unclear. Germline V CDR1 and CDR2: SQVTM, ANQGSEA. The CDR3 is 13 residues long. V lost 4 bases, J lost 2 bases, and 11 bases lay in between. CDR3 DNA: TGCAGCGTTGCGGGGATGGGGAACTATGGCTACACCTTC. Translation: CSVAGMGNYGYTF.

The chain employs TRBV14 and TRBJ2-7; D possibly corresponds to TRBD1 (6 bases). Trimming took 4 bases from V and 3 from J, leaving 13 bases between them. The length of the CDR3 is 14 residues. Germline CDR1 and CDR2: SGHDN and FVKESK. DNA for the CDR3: TGTGCCAGCAGCCCGAGGACAGTTTTCTACGAGCAGTACTTC. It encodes CASSPRTVFYEQYF.

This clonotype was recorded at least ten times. The CDR3 DNA reads as TGCAGTGCTAGAGTGGGGTCTGAAGCTTTCTTT. This encodes CSARVGSEAFF. The chain uses TRBV20-1 and TRBJ1-1; no clear D gene. The germline V gene has CDR1 DFQATT and CDR2 SNEGSKA (reference sequence). The CDR3 is 11 residues long. V lost 1 base, J lost 6 bases, and 6 bases lay in between.

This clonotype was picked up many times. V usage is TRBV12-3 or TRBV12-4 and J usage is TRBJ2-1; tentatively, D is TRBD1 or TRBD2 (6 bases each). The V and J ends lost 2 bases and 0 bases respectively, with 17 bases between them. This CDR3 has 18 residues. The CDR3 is CASSLQGTLSSSYNEQFF. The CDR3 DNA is TGTGCCAGCAGTTTACAGGGGACTCTTTCGAGCTCCTACAATGAGCAGTTCTTC.

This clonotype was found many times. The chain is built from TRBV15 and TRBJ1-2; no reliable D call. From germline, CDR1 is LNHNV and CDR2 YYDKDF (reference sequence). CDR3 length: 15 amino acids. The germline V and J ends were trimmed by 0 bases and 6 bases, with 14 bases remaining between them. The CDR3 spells CATSRDPSGGNGYTF. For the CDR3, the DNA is TGTGCCACCAGCAGAGATCCATCGGGTGGGAATGGCTACACCTTC.

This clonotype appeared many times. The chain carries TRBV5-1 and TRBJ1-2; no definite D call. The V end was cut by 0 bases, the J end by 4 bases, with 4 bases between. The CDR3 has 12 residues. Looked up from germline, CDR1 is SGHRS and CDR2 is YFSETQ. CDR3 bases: TGCGCCAGCAGCTTGGAAACCTATGGCTACACCTTC. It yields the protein CASSLETYGYTF.

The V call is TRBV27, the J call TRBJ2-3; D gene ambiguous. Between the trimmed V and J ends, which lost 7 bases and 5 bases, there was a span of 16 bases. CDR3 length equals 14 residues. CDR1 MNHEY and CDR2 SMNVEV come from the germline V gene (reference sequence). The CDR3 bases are TGTGCCAGCAAATCCCTGGGAATCGTAGATACGCAGTATTTT. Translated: CASKSLGIVDTQYF.

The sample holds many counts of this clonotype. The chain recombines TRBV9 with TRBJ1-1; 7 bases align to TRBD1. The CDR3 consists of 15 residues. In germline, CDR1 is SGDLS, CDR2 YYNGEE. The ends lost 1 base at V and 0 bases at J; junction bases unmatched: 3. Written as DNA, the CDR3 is TGTGCCAGCAGCGTATCAGGGGGATTGAACACTGAAGCTTTCTTT. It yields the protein CASSVSGGLNTEAFF.

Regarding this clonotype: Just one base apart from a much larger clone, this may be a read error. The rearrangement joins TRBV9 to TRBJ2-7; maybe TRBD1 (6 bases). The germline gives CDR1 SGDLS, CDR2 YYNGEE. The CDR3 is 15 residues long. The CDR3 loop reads CASSVGTGHRYERYF. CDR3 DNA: TGTGCCAGCAGCGTAGGAACGGGACACCGCTACGAGCGGTACTTC.